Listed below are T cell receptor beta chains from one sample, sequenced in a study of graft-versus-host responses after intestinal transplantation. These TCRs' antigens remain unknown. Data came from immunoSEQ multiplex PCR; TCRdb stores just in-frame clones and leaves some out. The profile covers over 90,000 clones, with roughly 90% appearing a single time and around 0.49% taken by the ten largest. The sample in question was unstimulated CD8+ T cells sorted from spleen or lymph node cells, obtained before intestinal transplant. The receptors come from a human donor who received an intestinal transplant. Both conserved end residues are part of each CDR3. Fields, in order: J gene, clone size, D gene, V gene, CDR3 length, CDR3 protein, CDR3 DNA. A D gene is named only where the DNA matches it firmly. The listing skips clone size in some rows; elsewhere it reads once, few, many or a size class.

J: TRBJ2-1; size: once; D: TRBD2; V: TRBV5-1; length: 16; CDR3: CASSLPSGNAYNEQFF; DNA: TGCGCCAGCAGCTTGCCCAGCGGGAACGCCTACAATGAGCAGTTCTTC
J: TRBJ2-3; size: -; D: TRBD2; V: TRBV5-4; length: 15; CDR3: CASSLAGGPGDTQYF; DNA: TGTGCCAGCAGCCTAGCGGGAGGGCCAGGGGATACGCAGTATTTT
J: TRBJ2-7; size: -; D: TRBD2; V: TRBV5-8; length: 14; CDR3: CASTRLAGAYEQYF; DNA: TGTGCCAGCACAAGGCTAGCGGGAGCATACGAGCAGTACTTC
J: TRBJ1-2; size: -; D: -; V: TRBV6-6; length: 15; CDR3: CASSYSGSSNYGYTF; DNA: TGTGCCAGCAGTTACTCGGGCAGCTCTAACTATGGCTACACCTTC
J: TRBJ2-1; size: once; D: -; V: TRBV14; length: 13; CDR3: CASSQAIKGTRLF; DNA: TGTGCCAGCAGCCAAGCCATCAAGGGGACAAGGCTCTTC
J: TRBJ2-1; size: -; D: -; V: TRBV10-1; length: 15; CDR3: CASSEKVGAYNEQFF; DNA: TGCGCCAGCAGTGAGAAGGTAGGGGCCTACAATGAGCAGTTCTTC
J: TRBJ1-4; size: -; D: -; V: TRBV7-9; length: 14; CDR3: CASSLARANEKLFF; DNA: TGTGCCAGCAGCTTAGCCAGGGCTAATGAAAAACTGTTTTTT
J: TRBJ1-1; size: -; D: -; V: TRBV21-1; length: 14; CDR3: CASSKAGGNTEAFF; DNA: TGTGCCAGCAGCAAGGCAGGGGGGAACACTGAAGCTTTCTTT
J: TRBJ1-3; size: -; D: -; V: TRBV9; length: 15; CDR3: CASSVSGNSGNTIYF; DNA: TGTGCCAGCAGCGTCTCAGGGAACTCTGGAAACACCATATATTTT
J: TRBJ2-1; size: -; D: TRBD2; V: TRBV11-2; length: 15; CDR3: CASSLEEGLAGVRFF; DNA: TGTGCCAGCAGCTTAGAAGAGGGACTAGCGGGAGTCAGATTCTTC
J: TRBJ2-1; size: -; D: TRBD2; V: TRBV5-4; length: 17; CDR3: CASSLGGGLGSYNEQFF; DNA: TGTGCCAGCAGCCTCGGTGGGGGACTAGGCTCCTACAATGAGCAGTTCTTC
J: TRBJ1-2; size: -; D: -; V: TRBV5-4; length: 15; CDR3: CASSSKRWGPDGYTF; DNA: TGTGCCAGCAGCTCGAAACGGTGGGGGCCCGATGGCTACACCTTC
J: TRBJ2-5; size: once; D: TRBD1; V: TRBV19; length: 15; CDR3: CASSIGRGLQETQYF; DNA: TGTGCCAGTAGTATCGGCAGGGGGCTGCAAGAGACCCAGTACTTC
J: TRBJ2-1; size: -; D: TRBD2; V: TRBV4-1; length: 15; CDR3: CASSETSGGFNEQFF; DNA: TGCGCCAGCAGCGAAACTAGCGGGGGATTCAATGAGCAGTTCTTC
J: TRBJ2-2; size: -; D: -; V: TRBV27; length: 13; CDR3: CASSYGVAGELFF; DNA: TGTGCCAGCAGTTACGGGGTCGCCGGGGAGCTGTTTTTT
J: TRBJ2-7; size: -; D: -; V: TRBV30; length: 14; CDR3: CAWSGSENRYEQYF; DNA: TGTGCCTGGAGTGGCAGCGAGAACAGGTACGAGCAGTACTTC
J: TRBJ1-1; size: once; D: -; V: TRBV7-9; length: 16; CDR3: CASALAEGAVNTEAFF; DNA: TGTGCCAGCGCCCTGGCAGAAGGGGCCGTGAACACTGAAGCTTTCTTT
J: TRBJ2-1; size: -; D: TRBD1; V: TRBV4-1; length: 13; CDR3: CASSLGQGVEQFF; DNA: TGCGCCAGCAGCTTGGGACAGGGGGTTGAGCAGTTCTTC
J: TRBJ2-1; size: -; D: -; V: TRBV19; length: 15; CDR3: CASSIWQGSHNEQFF; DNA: TGTGCCAGTAGTATATGGCAGGGGTCCCACAATGAGCAGTTCTTC
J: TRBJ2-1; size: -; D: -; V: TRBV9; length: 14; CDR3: CASSVGAGLGEQFF; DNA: TGTGCCAGCAGCGTAGGTGCAGGGCTCGGGGAGCAGTTCTTC
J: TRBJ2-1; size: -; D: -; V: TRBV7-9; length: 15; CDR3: CASSLPRATGGEQFF; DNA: TGTGCCAGCAGCCTCCCCAGGGCGACAGGCGGCGAGCAGTTCTTC
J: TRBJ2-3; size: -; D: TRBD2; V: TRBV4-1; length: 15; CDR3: CASSQVGGNTDTQYF; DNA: TGCGCCAGCAGCCAAGTCGGGGGGAACACAGATACGCAGTATTTT
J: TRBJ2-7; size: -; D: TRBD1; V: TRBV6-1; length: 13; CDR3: CASSGIQGDEQYF; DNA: TGTGCCAGCAGTGGAATACAGGGGGACGAGCAGTACTTC
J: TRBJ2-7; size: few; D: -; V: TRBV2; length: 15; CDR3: CASSEAPGQLYEQYF; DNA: TGTGCCAGCAGTGAAGCTCCGGGACAACTCTACGAGCAGTACTTC
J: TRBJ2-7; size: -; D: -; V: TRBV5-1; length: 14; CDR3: CASSGGSGSYEQYF; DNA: TGCGCCAGCTCCGGTGGGTCAGGGTCCTACGAGCAGTACTTC
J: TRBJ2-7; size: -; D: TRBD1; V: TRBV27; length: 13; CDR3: CASSLPGTGEQYF; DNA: TGTGCCAGCAGTTTACCCGGGACAGGCGAGCAGTACTTC
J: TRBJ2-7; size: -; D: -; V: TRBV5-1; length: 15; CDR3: CASSDQTGLSYEQYF; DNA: TGCGCCAGCAGCGACCAGACAGGTCTCTCCTACGAGCAGTACTTC
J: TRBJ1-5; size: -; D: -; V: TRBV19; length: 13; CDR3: CASTLGRRQPQHF; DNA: TGTGCCAGTACTTTGGGCAGGCGTCAGCCCCAGCATTTT
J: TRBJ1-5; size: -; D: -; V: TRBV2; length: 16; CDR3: CASSVGQWGPGKPQHF; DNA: TGTGCCAGCAGCGTCGGACAGTGGGGGCCCGGGAAGCCCCAGCATTTT
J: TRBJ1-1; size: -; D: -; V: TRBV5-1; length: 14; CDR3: CASSLYTGSTEAFF; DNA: TGCGCCAGCAGCTTGTATACAGGGAGCACTGAAGCTTTCTTT
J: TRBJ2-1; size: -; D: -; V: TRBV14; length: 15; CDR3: CASSPGHFAYNEQFF; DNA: TGTGCCAGCAGCCCCGGACACTTCGCCTACAATGAGCAGTTCTTC
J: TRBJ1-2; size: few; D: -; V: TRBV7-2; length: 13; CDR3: CASSPDSNYGYTF; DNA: TGTGCCAGCAGCCCTGACAGCAACTATGGCTACACCTTC
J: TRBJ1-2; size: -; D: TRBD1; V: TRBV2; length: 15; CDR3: CASRGTGVERYGYTF; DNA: TGTGCCAGCAGAGGTACAGGGGTAGAGCGCTATGGCTACACCTTC
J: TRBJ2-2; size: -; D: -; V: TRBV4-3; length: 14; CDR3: CASSRTTGSRELFF; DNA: TGCGCCAGCAGCCGCACTACAGGGTCCCGGGAGCTGTTTTTT
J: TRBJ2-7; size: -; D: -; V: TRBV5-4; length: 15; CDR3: CASSLGAGGVHEQYF; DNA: TGTGCCAGCAGCTTGGGAGCAGGAGGGGTTCACGAGCAGTACTTC